The clone carrying this T cell receptor (beta chain) was seen a handful of times. Its antigen is currently unknown. The data stem from a study of T cell repertoires in cytomegalovirus infection. Study-wide context: The authors used CMV epitopes that were HLA-C-restricted (recently identified) and HLA-B-restricted (well studied).

Trimming shortened V by 2 bases and J by 3 bases, and 4 bases separated the two germline ends. The CDR3 covers 12 residues. Germline V gene lookup returns CDR1 MNHEY and CDR2 SVGEGT. Study-wide points: HLA-C-restricted, CMV-specific TCR beta clonotypes were dominant ex vivo. Summed public TCR beta family frequency identified CMV carriers bearing the relevant HLA.

MiXCR was run by TCRdb on the reads, yielding one entry per CDR3 protein. The sample has 51,000 or so distinct CDR3 sequences, roughly a fifth seen once; the top ten hold roughly 75%. The specimen comprised CD8+ T cells from cultured PBMCs, sampled from culture after CMV antigen stimulation. This sequence originates from a human donor in good health (CMV status not recorded). Some clones in this sample may be carry-over from other donors' samples. The J gene is TRBJ2-5, the V gene TRBV6-2 or TRBV6-3; D call uncertain. Here the CDR3 reads CASSYPEETQYF. Here the CDR3 DNA reads TGTGCCAGCAGTTACCCCGAAGAGACCCAGTACTTC.